This paragraph reports one TCR beta chain. This record comes from a study of cytomegalovirus exposure and HLA in healthy donors. CDR1 SGHTA and CDR2 FQGNSA come from the germline V gene. The CDR3 has 15 amino acids. Trimming removed 7 bases at V and 5 bases at J, with 18 bases between. Use of 60 Vbeta and 13 Jbeta primers characterized the PCR. Only in-frame clones appear in the TCRdb table, and some are missing; sequencing was by immunoSEQ multiplex PCR. The sample yields about 180,000 clones, around 76% seen once. The sample consisted of PBMCs. The sequence derives from a man in his forties in good health and CMV-seronegative. This chain uses TRBV7-2 with TRBJ2-1; D might be TRBD1 (6 bases). CDR3 loop: CASTINVQGHNEQFF. As DNA, the CDR3 is TGTGCCAGCACCATTAACGTACAGGGCCACAATGAGCAGTTCTTC.